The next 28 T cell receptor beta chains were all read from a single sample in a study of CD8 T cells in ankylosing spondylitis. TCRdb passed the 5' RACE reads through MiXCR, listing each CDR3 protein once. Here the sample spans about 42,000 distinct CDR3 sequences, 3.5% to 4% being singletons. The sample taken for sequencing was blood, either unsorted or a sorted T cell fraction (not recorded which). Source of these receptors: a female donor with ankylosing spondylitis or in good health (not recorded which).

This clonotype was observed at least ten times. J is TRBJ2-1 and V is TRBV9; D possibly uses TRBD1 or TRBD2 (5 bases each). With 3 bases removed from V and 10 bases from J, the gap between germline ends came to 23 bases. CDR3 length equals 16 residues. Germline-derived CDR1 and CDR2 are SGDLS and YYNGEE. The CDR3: CASSAPPPGPPPEQFF. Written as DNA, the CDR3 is TGTGCCAGCAGCGCGCCTCCTCCGGGACCCCCTCCGGAGCAGTTCTTC.

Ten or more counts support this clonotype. This CDR3 is CASSVSAGHSYEQYF. CDR3 DNA sequence: TGTGCCAGCAGTGTTTCGGCGGGACACTCCTACGAGCAGTACTTC. The rearrangement uses TRBV9 and TRBJ2-7; possibly TRBD1 or TRBD2 for D (6 bases each). The CDR3 is 15 amino acids. V was cut by 5 bases and J by 0 bases, with 15 bases left in between. Germline values: CDR1 SGDLS, CDR2 YYNGEE.

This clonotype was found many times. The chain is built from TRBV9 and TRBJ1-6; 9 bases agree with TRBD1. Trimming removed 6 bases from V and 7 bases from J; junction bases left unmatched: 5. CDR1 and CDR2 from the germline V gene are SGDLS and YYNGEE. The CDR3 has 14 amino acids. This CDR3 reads CASNAGQGNSPLHF. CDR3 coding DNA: TGTGCCAGCAACGCGGGACAGGGCAATTCACCCCTCCACTTT.

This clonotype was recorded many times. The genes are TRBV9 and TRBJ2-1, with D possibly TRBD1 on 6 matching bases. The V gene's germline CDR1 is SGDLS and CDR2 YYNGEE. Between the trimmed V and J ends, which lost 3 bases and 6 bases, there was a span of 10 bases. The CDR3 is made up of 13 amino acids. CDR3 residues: CASSATQGNEQFF. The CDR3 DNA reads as TGTGCCAGCAGCGCCACACAGGGCAATGAGCAGTTCTTC.

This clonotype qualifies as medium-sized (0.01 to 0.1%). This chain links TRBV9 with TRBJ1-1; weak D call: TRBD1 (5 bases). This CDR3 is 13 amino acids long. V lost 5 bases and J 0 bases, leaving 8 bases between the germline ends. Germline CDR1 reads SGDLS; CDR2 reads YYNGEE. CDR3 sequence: CASSAGLNTEAFF. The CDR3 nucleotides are TGTGCCAGCAGTGCAGGGCTGAACACTGAAGCTTTCTTT.

In DNA, the CDR3 is TGTGCCAGCAGCGCGGCAGGAAGCTCTGGAAACACCATATATTTT. Translated, it gives CASSAAGSSGNTIYF. The V and J genes are TRBV9 and TRBJ1-3; D not certain. Deletions cut 3 bases from V and 0 bases from J, with 10 bases between. Germline V gene data show CDR1 as SGDLS and CDR2 as YYNGEE. The length of the CDR3 is 15 residues.

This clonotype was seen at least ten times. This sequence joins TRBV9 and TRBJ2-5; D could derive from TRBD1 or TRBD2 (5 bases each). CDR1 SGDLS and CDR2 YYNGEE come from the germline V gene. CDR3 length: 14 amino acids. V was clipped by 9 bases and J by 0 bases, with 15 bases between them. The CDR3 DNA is TGTGCCACCTCGAGGGGCAGTAACCAAGAGACCCAGTACTTC. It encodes CATSRGSNQETQYF.

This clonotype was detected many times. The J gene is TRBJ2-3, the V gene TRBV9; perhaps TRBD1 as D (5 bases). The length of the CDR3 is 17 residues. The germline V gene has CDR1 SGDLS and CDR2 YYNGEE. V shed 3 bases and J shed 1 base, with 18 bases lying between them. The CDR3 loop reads CASSAHPWGFRTDTQYF. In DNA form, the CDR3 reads TGTGCCAGCAGCGCCCACCCCTGGGGCTTCCGCACAGATACGCAGTATTTT.

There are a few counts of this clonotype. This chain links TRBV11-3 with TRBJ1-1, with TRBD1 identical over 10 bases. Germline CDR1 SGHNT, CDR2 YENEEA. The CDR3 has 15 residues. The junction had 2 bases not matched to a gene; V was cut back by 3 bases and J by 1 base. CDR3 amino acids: CASSLWTGGNTEAFF. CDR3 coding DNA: TGTGCCAGCAGCTTGTGGACAGGGGGGAACACTGAAGCTTTCTTT.

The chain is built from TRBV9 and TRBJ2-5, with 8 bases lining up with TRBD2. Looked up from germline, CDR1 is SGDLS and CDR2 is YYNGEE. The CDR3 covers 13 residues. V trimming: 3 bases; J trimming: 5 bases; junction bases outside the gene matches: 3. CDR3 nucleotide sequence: TGTGCCAGCAGCGGAGCGGGAGTGGAGACCCAGTACTTC. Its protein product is CASSGAGVETQYF. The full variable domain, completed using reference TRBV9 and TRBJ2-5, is DSGVTQTPKHLITATGQRVTLRCSPRSGDLSVYWYQQSLDQGLQFLIQYYNGEERAKGNILERFSAQQFPDLHSELNLSSLELGDSALYFCASSGAGVETQYFGPGTRLLVL.

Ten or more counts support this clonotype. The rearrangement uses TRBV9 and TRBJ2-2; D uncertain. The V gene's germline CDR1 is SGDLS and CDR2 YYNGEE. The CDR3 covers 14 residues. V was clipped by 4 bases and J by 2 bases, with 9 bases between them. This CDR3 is CASSSDPNTGELFF. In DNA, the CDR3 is TGTGCCAGCAGCTCCGACCCAAACACCGGGGAGCTGTTTTTT. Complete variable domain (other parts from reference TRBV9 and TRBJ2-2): DSGVTQTPKHLITATGQRVTLRCSPRSGDLSVYWYQQSLDQGLQFLIQYYNGEERAKGNILERFSAQQFPDLHSELNLSSLELGDSALYFCASSSDPNTGELFFGEGSRLTVL.

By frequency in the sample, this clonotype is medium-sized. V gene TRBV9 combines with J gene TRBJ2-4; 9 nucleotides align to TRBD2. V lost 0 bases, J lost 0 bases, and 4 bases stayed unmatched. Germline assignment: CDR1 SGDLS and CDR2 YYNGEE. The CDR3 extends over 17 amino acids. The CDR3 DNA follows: TGTGCCAGCAGCGTAGGTTATAGCGGGGGAGCCAAAAACATTCAGTACTTC. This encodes CASSVGYSGGAKNIQYF.

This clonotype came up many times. In DNA form, the CDR3 reads TGTGCCAGCAGCGTAGTGGCATCCGGGGAGCTGTTTTTT. Its translation: CASSVVASGELFF. The chain couples TRBV9 to TRBJ2-2; D gene ambiguous. V was cut by 0 bases and J by 6 bases, with 6 bases left in between. Germline V gene sequence: CDR1 SGDLS, CDR2 YYNGEE. This CDR3 is built from 13 residues.

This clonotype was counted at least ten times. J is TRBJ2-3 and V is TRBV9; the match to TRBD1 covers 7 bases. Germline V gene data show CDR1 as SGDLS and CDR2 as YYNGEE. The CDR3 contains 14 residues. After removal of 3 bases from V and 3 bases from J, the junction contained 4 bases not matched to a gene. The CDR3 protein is CASSAETGTDTQYF. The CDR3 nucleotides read TGTGCCAGCAGCGCAGAGACAGGGACAGATACGCAGTATTTT.

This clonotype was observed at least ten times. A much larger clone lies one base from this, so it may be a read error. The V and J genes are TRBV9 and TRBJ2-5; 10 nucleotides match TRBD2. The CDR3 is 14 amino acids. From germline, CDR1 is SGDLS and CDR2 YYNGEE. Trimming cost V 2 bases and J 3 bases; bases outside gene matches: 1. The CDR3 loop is CASSVSGGKETQYF. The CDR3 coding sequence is TGTGCCAGCAGCGTTAGCGGGGGGAAAGAGACCCAGTACTTC.

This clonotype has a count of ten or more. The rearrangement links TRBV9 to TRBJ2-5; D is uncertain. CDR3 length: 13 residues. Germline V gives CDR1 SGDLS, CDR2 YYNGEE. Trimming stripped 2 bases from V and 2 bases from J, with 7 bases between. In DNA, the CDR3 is TGTGCCAGCAGCGTTAATCTACAAGAGACCCAGTACTTC. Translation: CASSVNLQETQYF.

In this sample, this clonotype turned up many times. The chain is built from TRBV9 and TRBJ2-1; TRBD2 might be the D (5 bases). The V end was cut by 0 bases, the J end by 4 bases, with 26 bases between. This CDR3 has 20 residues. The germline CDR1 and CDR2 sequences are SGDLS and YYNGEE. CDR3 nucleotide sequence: TGTGCCAGCAGCGTAGGCTCAACCTTCGGTCAGCGGAATTTGTACAATGAGCAGTTCTTC. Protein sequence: CASSVGSTFGQRNLYNEQFF.

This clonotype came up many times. CDR3: CASSVGAGSYGYTF. The CDR3 DNA is TGTGCCAGCAGCGTAGGGGCCGGAAGCTATGGCTACACCTTC. The chain couples TRBV9 to TRBJ1-2; D gene unclear. Trimming shortened V by 0 bases and J by 4 bases, and 10 bases separated the two germline ends. The CDR3 is 14 residues long. Germline CDR1 and CDR2: SGDLS and YYNGEE.

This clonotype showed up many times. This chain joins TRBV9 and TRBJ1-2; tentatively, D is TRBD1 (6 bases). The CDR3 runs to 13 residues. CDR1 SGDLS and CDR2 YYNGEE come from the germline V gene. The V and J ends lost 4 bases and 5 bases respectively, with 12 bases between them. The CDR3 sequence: CASSRTAEYGYTF. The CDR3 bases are TGTGCCAGCAGCAGGACAGCCGAATATGGCTACACCTTC.

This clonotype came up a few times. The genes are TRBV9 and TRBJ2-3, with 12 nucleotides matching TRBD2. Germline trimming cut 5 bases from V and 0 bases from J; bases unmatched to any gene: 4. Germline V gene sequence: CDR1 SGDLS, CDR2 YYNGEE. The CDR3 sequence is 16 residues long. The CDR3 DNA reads TGTGCCAGCAGTCGTCTAGCGGGGGGGAGCACAGATACGCAGTATTTT. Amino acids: CASSRLAGGSTDTQYF.

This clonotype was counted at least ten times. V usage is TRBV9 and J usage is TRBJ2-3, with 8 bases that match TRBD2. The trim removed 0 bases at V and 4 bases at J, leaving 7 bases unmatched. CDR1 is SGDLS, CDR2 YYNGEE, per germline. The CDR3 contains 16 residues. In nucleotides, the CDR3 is TGTGCCAGCAGCGTAGCGGGGGGGCCTCGGTCAGATACGCAGTATTTT. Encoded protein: CASSVAGGPRSDTQYF.

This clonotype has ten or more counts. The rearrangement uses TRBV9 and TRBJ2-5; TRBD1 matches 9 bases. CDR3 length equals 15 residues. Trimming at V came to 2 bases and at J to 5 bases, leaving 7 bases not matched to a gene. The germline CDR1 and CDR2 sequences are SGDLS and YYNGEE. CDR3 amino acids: CASSVAGTGTETQYF. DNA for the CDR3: TGTGCCAGCAGCGTGGCCGGGACAGGGACCGAGACCCAGTACTTC. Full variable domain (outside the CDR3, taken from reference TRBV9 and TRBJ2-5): DSGVTQTPKHLITATGQRVTLRCSPRSGDLSVYWYQQSLDQGLQFLIQYYNGEERAKGNILERFSAQQFPDLHSELNLSSLELGDSALYFCASSVAGTGTETQYFGPGTRLLVL.

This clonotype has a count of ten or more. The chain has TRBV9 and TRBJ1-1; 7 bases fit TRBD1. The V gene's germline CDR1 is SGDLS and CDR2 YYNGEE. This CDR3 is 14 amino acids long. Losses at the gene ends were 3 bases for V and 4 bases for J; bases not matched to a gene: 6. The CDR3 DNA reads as TGTGCCAGCAGCGCTGACAGGGAATCCACTGAAGCTTTCTTT. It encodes CASSADRESTEAFF.

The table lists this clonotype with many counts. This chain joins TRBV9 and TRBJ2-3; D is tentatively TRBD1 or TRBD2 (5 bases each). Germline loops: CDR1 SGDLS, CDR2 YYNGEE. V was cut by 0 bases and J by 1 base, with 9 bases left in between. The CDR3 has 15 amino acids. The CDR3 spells CASSVGWDRTDTQYF. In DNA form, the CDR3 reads TGTGCCAGCAGCGTAGGGTGGGACCGCACAGATACGCAGTATTTT. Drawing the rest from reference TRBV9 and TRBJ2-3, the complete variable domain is DSGVTQTPKHLITATGQRVTLRCSPRSGDLSVYWYQQSLDQGLQFLIQYYNGEERAKGNILERFSAQQFPDLHSELNLSSLELGDSALYFCASSVGWDRTDTQYFGPGTRLTVL.

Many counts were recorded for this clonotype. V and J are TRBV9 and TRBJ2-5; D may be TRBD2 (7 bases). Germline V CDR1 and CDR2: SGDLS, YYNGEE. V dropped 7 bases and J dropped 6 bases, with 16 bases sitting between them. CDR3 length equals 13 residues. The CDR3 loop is CASSLGGQQTQYF. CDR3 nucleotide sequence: TGTGCCAGCTCCCTGGGGGGGCAACAGACCCAGTACTTC.

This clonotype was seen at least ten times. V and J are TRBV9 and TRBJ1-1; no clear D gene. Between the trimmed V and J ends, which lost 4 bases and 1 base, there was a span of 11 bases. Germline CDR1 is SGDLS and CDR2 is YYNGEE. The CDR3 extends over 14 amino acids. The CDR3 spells CASSIMAENTEAFF. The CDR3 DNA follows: TGTGCCAGCAGCATAATGGCAGAGAACACTGAAGCTTTCTTT. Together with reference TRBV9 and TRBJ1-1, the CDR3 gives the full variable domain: DSGVTQTPKHLITATGQRVTLRCSPRSGDLSVYWYQQSLDQGLQFLIQYYNGEERAKGNILERFSAQQFPDLHSELNLSSLELGDSALYFCASSIMAENTEAFFGQGTRLTVV.

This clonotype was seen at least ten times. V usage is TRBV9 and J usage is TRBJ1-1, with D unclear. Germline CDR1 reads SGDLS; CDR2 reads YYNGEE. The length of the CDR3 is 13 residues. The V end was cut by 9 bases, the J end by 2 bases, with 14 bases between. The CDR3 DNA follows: TGTGCCACCGCCACGGCCCCAAACACTGAAGCTTTCTTT. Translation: CATATAPNTEAFF.

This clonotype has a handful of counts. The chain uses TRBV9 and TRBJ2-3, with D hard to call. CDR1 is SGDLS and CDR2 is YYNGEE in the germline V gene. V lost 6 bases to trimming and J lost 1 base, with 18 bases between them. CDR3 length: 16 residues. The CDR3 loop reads CASTTKLGIGTDTQYF. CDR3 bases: TGTGCCAGCACCACTAAGTTGGGGATTGGCACAGATACGCAGTATTTT.